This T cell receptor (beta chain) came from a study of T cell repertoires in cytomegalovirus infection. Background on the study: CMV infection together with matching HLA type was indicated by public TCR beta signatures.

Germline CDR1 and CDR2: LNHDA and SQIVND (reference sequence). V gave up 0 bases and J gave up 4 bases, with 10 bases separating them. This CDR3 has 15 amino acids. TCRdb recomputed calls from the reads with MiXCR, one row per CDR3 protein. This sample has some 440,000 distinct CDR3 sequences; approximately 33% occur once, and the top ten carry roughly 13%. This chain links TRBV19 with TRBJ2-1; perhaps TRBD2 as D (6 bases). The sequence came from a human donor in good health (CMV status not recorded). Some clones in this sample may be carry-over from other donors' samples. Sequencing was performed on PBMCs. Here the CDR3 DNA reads TGTGCCAGTAGTATAGATAGTAGCGGATACAATGAGCAGTTCTTC. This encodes CASSIDSSGYNEQFF.